The clone carrying this T cell receptor (beta chain) was observed once. Its antigen is unidentified. The data originate from a study of post-analysis software for immune sequencing data. For the study at large: The cohort encompassed relapsing-remitting, secondary progressive and progressive-relapsing multiple sclerosis disease courses.

Study results and caveats: Included in a set of roughly five TRBV segments more frequent in patients than controls were TRBV5-6, TRBV5-1 and TRBV20-1. Analysis by F measure revealed that same-batch samples clustered strongly together.

Unique molecular identifiers were carried by the TCR beta cDNA libraries. TCRdb reanalysed the PCR reads using MiXCR and keeps one entry per CDR3 protein. The data contain hundreds of thousands of distinct CDR3 sequences, around 27% of them singletons. This CDR3 has 15 residues. Germline CDR1 reads SGHRS; CDR2 reads YFSETQ. The chain employs TRBV5-1 and TRBJ2-5; TRBD2 aligns across 7 bases. Gene TRBJ2-7 matches the end of the DNA better, so the J call may be wrong. The specimen sequenced was blood. This receptor was obtained from a girl aged 5-17 years with multiple sclerosis. The chain's CDR3 is CASSLKAGEAYEQYF. As DNA, the CDR3 is TGCGCCAGCAGCTTGAAGGCGGGGGAGGCCTACGAGCAGTACTTC.